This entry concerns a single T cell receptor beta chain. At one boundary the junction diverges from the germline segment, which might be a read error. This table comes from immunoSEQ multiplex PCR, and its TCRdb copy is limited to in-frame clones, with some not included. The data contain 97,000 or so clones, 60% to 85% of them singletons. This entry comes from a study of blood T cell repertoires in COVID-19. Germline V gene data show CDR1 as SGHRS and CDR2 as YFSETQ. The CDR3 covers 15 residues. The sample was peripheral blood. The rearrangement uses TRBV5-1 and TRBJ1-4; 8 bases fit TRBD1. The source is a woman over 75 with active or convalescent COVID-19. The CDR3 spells CASSFITGGDEKLFF. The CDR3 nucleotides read TGTGCCAGCAGCTTCATCACAGGGGGAGATGAAAAACTGTTTTTT.